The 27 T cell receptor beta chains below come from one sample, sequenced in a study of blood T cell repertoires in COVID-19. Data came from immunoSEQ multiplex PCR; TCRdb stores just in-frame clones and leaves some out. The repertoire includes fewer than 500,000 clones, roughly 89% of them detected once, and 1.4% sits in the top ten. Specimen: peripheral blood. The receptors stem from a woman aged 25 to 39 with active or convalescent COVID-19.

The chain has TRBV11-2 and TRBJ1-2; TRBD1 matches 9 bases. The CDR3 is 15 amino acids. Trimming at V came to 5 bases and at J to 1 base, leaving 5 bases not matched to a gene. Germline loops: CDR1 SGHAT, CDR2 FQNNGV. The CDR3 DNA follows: TGTGCCAGCAGCACCGGACAGGGGATTAACTATGGCTACACCTTC. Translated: CASSTGQGINYGYTF.

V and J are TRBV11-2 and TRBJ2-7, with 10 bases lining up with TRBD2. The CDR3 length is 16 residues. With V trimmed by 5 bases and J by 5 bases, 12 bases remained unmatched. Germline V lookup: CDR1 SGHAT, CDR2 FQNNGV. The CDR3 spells CASSKRAGGPVDEQYF. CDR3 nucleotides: TGTGCCAGCAGCAAGAGAGCGGGAGGGCCAGTTGACGAGCAGTACTTC. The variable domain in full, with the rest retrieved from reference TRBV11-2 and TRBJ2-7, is EAGVAQSPRYKIIEKRQSVAFWCNPISGHATLYWYQQILGQGPKLLIQFQNNGVVDDSQLPKDRFSAERLKGVDSTLKIQPAKLEDSAVYLCASSKRAGGPVDEQYFGPGTRLTVT.

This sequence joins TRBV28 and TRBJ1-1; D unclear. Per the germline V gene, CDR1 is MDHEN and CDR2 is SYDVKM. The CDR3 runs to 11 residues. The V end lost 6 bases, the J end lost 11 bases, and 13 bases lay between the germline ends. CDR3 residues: CASSPGRRAFF. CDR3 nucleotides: TGTGCCAGCAGCCCCGGGAGGCGGGCTTTCTTT.

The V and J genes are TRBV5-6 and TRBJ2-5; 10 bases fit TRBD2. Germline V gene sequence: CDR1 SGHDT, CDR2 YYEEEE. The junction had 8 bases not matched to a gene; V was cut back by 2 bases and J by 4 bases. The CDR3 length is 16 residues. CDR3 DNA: TGTGCCAGCAGCTTCACCTCTAGCGGGAGACCAGAGACCCAGTACTTC. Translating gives CASSFTSSGRPETQYF.

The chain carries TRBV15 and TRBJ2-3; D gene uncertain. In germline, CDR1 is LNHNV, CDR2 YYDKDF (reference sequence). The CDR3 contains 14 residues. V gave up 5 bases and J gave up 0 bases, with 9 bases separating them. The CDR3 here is CATSPGGSTDTQYF. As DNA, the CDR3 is TGTGCCACCAGCCCGGGTGGCAGCACAGATACGCAGTATTTT.

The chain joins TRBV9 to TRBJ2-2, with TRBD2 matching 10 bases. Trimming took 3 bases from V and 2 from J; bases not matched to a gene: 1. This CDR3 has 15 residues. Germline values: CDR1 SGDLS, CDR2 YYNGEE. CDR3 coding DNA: TGTGCCAGCAGCGCTAGCGGGAGTAACACCGGGGAGCTGTTTTTT. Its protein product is CASSASGSNTGELFF.

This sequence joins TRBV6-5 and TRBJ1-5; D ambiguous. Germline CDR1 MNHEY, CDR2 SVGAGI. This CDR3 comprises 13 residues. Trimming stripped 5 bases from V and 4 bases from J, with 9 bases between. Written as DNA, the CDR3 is TGTGCCAGCAGTCTCTATCGGAATCAGCCCCAGCATTTT. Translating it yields CASSLYRNQPQHF.

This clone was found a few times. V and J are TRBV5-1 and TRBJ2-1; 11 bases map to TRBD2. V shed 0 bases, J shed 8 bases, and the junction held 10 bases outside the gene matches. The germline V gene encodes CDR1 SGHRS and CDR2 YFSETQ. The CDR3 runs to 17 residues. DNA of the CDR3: TGCGCCAGCAGCTTGGCCTTTAGCGGGGGGGCAGGCTATGAGCAGTTCTTC. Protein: CASSLAFSGGAGYEQFF.

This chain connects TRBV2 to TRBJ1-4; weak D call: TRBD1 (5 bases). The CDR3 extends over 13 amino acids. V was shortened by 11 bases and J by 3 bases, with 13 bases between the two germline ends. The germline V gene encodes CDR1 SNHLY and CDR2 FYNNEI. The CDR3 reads CAGAGLPNEKLFF. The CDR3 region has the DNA TGTGCCGGGGCGGGGTTGCCTAATGAAAAACTGTTTTTT.

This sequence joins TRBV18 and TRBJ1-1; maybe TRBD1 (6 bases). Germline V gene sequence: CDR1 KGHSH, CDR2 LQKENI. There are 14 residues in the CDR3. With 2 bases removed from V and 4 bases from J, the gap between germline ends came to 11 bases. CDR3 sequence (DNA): TGTGCCAGCTCACCAGGTGGCAGGGGCACTGAAGCTTTCTTT. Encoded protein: CASSPGGRGTEAFF. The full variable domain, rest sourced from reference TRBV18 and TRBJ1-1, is NAGVMQNPRHLVRRRGQEARLRCSPMKGHSHVYWYRQLPEEGLKFMVYLQKENIIDESGMPKERFSAEFPKEGPSILRIQQVVRGDSAAYFCASSPGGRGTEAFFGQGTRLTVV.

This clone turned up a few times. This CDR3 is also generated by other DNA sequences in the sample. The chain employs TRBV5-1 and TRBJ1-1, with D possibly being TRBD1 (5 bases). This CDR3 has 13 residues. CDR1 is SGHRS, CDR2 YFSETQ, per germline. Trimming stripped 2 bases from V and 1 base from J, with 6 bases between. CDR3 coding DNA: TGCGCCAGCAGCTTCGGGGGGAACACTGAAGCTTTCTTT. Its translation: CASSFGGNTEAFF.

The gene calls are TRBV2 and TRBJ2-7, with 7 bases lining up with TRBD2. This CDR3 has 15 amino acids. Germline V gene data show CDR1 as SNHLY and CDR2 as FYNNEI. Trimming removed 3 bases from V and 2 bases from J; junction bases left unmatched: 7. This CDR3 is CASSEGREVPYEQYF. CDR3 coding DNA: TGTGCCAGCAGTGAGGGGAGGGAGGTCCCCTACGAGCAGTACTTC.

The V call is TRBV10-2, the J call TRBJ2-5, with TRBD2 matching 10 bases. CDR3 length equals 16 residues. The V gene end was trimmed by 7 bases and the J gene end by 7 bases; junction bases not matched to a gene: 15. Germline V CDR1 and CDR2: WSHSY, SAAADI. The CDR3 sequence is CASTDELAGVVGTQYF. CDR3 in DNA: TGCGCCAGCACGGATGAGCTAGCGGGAGTTGTGGGGACCCAGTACTTC.

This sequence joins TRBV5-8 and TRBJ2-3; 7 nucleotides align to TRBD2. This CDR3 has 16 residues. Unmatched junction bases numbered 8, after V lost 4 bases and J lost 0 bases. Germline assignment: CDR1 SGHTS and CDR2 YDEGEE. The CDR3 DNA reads TGTGCCAGCAGCCGAGGGCTAGCGGAGAGCACAGATACGCAGTATTTT. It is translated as CASSRGLAESTDTQYF.

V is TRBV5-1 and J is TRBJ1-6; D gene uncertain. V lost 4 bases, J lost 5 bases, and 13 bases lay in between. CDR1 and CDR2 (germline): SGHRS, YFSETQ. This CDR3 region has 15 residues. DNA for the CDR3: TGCGCCAGCAGCCGCCCGGGTTCGGATAATTCACCCCTCCACTTT. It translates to CASSRPGSDNSPLHF.

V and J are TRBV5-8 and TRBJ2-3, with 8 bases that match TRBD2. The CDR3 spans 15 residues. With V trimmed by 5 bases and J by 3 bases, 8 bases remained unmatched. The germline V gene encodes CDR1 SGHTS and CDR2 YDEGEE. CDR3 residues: CASRPDPGGTDTQYF. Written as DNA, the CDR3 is TGTGCCAGCAGGCCCGATCCGGGGGGGACAGATACGCAGTATTTT.

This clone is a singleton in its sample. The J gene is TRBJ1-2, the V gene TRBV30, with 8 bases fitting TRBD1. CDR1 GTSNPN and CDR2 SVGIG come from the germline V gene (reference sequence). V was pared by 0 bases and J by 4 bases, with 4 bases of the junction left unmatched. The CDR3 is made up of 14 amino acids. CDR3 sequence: CAWSVGQGVYGYTF. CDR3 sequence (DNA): TGTGCCTGGAGTGTTGGACAGGGAGTCTATGGCTACACCTTC. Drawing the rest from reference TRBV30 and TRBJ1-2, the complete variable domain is SQTIHQWPATLVQPVGSPLSLECTVEGTSNPNLYWYRQAAGRGLQLLFYSVGIGQISSEVPQNLSASRPQDRQFILSSKKLLLSDSGFYLCAWSVGQGVYGYTFGSGTRLTVV.

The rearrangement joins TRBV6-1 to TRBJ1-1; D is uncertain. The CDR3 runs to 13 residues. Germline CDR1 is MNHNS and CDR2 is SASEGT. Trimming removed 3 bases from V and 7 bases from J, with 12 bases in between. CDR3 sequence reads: CASSESPGFEAFF. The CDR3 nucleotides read TGTGCCAGCAGTGAGTCGCCGGGGTTTGAAGCTTTCTTT.

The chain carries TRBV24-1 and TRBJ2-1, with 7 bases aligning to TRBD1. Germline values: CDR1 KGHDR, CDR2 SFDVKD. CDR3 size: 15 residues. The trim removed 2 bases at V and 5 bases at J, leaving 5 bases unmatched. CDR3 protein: CATSDSTGQNNEQFF. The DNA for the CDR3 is TGTGCCACCAGTGATTCGACGGGACAGAACAATGAGCAGTTCTTC.

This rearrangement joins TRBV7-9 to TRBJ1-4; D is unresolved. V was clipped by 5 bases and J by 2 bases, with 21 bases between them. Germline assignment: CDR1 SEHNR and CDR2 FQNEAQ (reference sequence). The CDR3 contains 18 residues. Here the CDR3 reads CASSPAAGLLDTNEKLFF. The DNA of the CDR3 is TGTGCCAGCAGCCCCGCGGCGGGCCTGCTTGATACTAATGAAAAACTGTTTTTT.

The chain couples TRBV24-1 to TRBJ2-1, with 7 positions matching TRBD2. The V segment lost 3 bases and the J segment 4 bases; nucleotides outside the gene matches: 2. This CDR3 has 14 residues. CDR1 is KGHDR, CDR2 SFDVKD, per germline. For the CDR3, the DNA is TGTGCCACCAGTGATCCACTAGCGTACAATGAGCAGTTCTTC. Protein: CATSDPLAYNEQFF.

The CDR3 loop is CASSLDLVDTQYF. CDR3 DNA sequence: TGTGCCAGCAGCTTAGATCTCGTGGATACGCAGTATTTT. This sequence joins TRBV11-2 and TRBJ2-3; D is undetermined. V dropped 0 bases and J dropped 6 bases, with 7 bases sitting between them. The CDR3 contains 13 residues. Looked up from germline, CDR1 is SGHAT and CDR2 is FQNNGV.

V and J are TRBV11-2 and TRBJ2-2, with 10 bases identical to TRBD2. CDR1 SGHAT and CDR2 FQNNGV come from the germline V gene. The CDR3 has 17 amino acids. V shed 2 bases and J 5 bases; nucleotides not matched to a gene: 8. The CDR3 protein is CASSLRASGSGTGELFF. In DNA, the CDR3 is TGTGCCAGCAGCTTAAGGGCTAGCGGGAGTGGGACCGGGGAGCTGTTTTTT.

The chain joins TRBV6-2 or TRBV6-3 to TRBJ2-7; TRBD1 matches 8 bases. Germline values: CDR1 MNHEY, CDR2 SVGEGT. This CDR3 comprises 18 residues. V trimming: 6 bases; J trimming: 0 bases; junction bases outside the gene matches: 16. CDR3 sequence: CASSPWDRTTSSSYEQYF. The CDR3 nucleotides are TGTGCCAGCAGCCCCTGGGACAGGACGACATCGAGCTCCTACGAGCAGTACTTC.

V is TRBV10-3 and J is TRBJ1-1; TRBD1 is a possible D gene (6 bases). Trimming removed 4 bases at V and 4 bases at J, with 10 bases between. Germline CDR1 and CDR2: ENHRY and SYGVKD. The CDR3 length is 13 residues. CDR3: CAISGGTSTEAFF. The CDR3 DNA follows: TGTGCCATCAGTGGGGGGACAAGCACTGAAGCTTTCTTT.

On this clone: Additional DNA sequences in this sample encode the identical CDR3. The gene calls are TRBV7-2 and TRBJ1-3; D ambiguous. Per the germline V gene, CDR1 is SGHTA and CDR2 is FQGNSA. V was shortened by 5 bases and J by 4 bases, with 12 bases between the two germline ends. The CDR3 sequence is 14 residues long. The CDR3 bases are TGTGCCAGCAGCCCACAGATCTCCGGAAACACCATATATTTT. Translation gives CASSPQISGNTIYF.

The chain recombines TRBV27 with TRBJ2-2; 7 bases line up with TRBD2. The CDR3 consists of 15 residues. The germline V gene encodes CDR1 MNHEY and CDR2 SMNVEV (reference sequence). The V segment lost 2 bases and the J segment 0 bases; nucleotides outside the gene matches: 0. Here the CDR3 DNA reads TGTGCCAGCAGTTTAGCGGGGGCGAACACCGGGGAGCTGTTTTTT. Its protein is CASSLAGANTGELFF.